This T cell receptor (beta chain) comes out of a study of graft-versus-host responses after intestinal transplantation. About the study: Among the recipients, all got anti-thymocyte globulin induction and then tacrolimus and steroids for about three years.

Using immunoSEQ multiplex PCR, the repertoire was profiled, and TCRdb retains in-frame clones only, with some absent. The data hold tens of thousands of clones, with 90% to 95% observed a single time. Germline V gene lookup returns CDR1 SGHTS and CDR2 YDEGEE. V shed 6 bases and J shed 2 bases, with 17 bases lying between them. CDR3 length: 15 residues. A word on this clone: The antigen is not known.

The source is a human donor who was the organ donor for an intestinal transplant. Specimen: unstimulated CD8+ T cells sorted from spleen or lymph node cells, collected before transplant. This sequence joins TRBV5-8 and TRBJ1-2, with D maybe TRBD1 (5 bases). CDR3: CASTILQGLNYGYTF. The CDR3 bases are TGTGCCAGCACCATATTGCAGGGTTTGAACTATGGCTACACCTTC.